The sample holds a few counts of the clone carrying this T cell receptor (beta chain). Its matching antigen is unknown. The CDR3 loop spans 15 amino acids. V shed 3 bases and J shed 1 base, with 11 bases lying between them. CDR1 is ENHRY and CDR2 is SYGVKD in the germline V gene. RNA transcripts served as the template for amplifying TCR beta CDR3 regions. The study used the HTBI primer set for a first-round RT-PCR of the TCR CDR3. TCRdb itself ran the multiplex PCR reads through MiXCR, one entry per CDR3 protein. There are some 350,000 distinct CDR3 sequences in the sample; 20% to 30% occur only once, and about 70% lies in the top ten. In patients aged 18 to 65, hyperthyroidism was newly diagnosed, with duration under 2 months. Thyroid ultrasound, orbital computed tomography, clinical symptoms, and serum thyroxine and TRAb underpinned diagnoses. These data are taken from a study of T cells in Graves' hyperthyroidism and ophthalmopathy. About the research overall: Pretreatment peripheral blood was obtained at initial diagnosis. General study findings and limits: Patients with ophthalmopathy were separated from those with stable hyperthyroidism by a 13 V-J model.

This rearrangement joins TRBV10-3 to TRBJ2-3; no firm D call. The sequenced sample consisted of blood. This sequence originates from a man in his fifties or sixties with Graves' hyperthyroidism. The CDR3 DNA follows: TGTGCCATCAGTGAAGTGGGTCTTGGCACAGATACGCAGTATTTT. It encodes CAISEVGLGTDTQYF.